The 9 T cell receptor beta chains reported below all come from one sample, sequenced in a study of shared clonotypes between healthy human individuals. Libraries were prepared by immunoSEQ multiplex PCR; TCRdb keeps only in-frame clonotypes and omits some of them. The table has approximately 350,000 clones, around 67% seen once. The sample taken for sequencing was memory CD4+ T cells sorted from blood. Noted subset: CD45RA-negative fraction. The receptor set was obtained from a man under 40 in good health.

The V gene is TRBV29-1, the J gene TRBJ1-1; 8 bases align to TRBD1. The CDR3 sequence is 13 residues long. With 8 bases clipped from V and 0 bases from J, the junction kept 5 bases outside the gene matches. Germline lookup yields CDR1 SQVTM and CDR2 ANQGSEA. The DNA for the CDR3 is TGCAGCACAGACAGGGGCCTGAACACTGAAGCTTTCTTT. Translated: CSTDRGLNTEAFF.

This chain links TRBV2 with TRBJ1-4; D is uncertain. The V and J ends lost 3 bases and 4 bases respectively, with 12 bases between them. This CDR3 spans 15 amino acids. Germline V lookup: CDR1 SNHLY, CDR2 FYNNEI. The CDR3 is CASSDEVASNEKLFF. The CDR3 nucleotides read TGTGCCAGCAGTGATGAAGTCGCCAGTAATGAAAAACTGTTTTTT.

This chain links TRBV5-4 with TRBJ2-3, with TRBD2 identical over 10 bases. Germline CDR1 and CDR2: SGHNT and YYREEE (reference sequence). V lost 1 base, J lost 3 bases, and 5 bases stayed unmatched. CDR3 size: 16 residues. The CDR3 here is CASSLRLAGETDTQYF. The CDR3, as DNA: TGTGCCAGCAGCTTGCGTCTAGCGGGAGAAACAGATACGCAGTATTTT.

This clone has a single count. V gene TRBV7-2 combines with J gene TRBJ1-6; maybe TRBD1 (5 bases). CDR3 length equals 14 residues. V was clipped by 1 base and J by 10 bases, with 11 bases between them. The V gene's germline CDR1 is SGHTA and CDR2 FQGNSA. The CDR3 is CASSLGGDGSPLHF. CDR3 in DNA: TGTGCCAGCAGCTTAGGAGGGGATGGGTCACCCCTCCACTTT.

The CDR3 DNA reads as TGTGCCAGCGGTTTTTCTAGCACAGATACGCAGTATTTT. Translating gives CASGFSSTDTQYF. This chain connects TRBV2 to TRBJ2-3; D remains unclear. CDR3 size: 13 residues. V gave up 8 bases and J gave up 0 bases, with 9 bases separating them. Per the germline V gene, CDR1 is SNHLY and CDR2 is FYNNEI.

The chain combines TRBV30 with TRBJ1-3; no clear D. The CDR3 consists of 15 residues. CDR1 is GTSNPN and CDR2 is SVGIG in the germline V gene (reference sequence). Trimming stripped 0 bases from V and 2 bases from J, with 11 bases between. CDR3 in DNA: TGTGCCTGGAGTGTCATGGATCTTGCTGGAAACACCATATATTTT. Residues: CAWSVMDLAGNTIYF.

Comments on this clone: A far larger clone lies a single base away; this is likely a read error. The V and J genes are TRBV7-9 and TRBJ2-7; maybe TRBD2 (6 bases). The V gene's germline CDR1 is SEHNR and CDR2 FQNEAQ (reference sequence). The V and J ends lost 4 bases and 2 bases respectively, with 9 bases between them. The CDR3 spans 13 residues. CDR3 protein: CASSSGLPYEQYF. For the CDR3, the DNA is TGTGCCAGCAGCTCGGGACTCCCCTACGAGCAGTACTTC. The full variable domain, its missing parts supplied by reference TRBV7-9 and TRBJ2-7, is DTGVSQNPRHKITKRGQNVTFRCDPISEHNRLYWYRQTLGQGPEFLTYFQNEAQLEKSRLLSDRFSAERPKGSFSTLEIQRTEQGDSAMYLCASSSGLPYEQYFGPGTRLTVT.

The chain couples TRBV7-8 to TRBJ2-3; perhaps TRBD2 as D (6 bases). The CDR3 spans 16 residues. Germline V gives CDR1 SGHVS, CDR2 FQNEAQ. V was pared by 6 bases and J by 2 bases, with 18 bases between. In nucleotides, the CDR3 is TGTGCCAGCAGTTTTGGCGGGGCGCGGGACACAGATACGCAGTATTTT. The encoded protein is CASSFGGARDTDTQYF.

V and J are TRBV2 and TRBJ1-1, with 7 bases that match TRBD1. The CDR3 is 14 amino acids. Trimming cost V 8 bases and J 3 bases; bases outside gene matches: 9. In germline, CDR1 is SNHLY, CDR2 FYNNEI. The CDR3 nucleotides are TGTGCCAGCGGCCAAGACAGGGCCTACACTGAAGCTTTCTTT. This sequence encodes CASGQDRAYTEAFF.